This T cell receptor (beta chain) was recorded in a study of blood T cells in healthy people across ages. Study outcomes and limitations: It was found that TCR beta diversity correlated strongly with the percentage of naive T cells.

PCR was performed a second time for about 7 to 11 cycles using a sample-barcoded 5' primer and a J-beta primer mix. MiXCR was run by TCRdb on the 5' RACE reads, yielding one entry per CDR3 protein. The sample shows hundreds of thousands of distinct CDR3 sequences, 25% to 30% of them seen only once. CDR3 length: 15 amino acids. V lost 4 bases, J lost 5 bases, and 11 bases stayed unmatched. From germline, CDR1 is SGHAT and CDR2 FQNNGV. As concerns this clonotype: Its cognate antigen is unknown.

The receptor's source is an older woman in good health. This rearrangement joins TRBV11-2 to TRBJ2-7; 7 bases align to TRBD1. Sequenced: blood. CDR3 DNA sequence: TGTGCCAGCAGCTCGGGACAGAGAAATTTCGACGAGCAGTACTTC. This encodes CASSSGQRNFDEQYF.